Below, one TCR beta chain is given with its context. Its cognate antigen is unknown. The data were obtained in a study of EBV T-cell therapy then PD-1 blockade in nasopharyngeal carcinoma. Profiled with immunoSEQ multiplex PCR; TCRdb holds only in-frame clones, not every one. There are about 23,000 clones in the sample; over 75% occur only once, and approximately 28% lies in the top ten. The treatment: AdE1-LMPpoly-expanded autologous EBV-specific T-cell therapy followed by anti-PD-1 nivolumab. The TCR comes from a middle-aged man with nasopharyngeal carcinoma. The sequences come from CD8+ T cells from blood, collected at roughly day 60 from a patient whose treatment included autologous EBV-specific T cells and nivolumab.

The CDR3 DNA follows: TGTGCCAGCAGCCAAGATCCAGGTAACACTGAAGCTTTCTTT. Protein product: CASSQDPGNTEAFF. The chain couples TRBV4-2 to TRBJ1-1; D not resolved. V was shortened by 0 bases and J by 2 bases, with 7 bases between the two germline ends. CDR1 and CDR2 (germline): LGHNA, YNFKEQ. The CDR3 totals 14 residues.